A single sample is the source of the 2 T cell receptor beta chains below, sequenced in a study of cytomegalovirus exposure and HLA in healthy donors. The study ran its PCR with 60 Vbeta and 13 Jbeta primers. TCRdb's copy holds only in-frame clones and misses some; the assay was immunoSEQ multiplex PCR. The data contain 70,000 to 95,000 clones, 65% to 80% of them seen just once; the ten biggest clones take up roughly 13%. Sequencing was performed on PBMCs. The receptors here all came from a human donor in good health.

The rearrangement uses TRBV5-4 and TRBJ1-5; no clear D. In germline, CDR1 is SGHNT, CDR2 YYREEE (reference sequence). The ends were cut back, 0 bases at V and 7 bases at J, with 11 bases in the middle. This CDR3 comprises 14 residues. The CDR3 spells CASSLGGSNQPQHF. Here the CDR3 DNA reads TGTGCCAGCAGCTTGGGAGGGTCCAACCAGCCCCAGCATTTT.

This clone has just a few counts. The chain employs TRBV10-1 and TRBJ2-7, with D perhaps matching TRBD1 (6 bases). Trimming pared 6 bases from V and 0 bases from J, leaving 27 bases between. This CDR3 is built from 19 residues. From germline, CDR1 is WNHNN and CDR2 SYGVQD (reference sequence). CDR3 sequence (DNA): TGCGCCAGCAGATCACCCCAGGACAGTAAGGCCGGCGTCTCCTACGAGCAGTACTTC. This gives the protein CASRSPQDSKAGVSYEQYF.